The sequence of this T cell receptor beta chain was determined in a study of identical twins. Overall study findings and caveats: Interpretation of the results relied on cross-sectional statistical analysis and not on following the same donors.

This clonotype came up many times. Its target is not known. Carrying unique molecular identifiers, the cDNA also gained a universal primer site through template switching. TCRdb independently ran MiXCR on the 5' RACE reads; one entry per CDR3 protein. Altogether approximately 300,000 distinct CDR3 sequences are present, over 8.5% being singletons, with the ten largest covering about 7.1%. These data also formed part of another study, on yellow fever vaccine responses in identical twins.

Sequencing input: CD8+ T cells sorted from blood. The TCR originated in a woman between 18 and 29 years old in good health.

The CDR3 DNA follows: TGTGCCAGCAGTTATTCGAGACAGGGTGGAGAGCAGTACTTC. This encodes CASSYSRQGGEQYF. This chain connects TRBV6-5 to TRBJ2-7; 7 bases fit TRBD1. With V trimmed by 3 bases and J by 7 bases, 9 bases remained unmatched. From germline, CDR1 is MNHEY and CDR2 SVGAGI. The CDR3 loop spans 14 amino acids.